The T cell receptor (beta chain) under discussion was sequenced for a study of tumor and adjacent non-tumor tissue in lung cancer listed by TCRdb under 2018. Regarding the research as a whole: Of the cohort, eleven to twelve patients had adenocarcinoma, 2 had squamous cell carcinoma and 1 had small cell lung cancer. The approximately 15 patients were aged roughly 31 to 80 years, included ten or so men and 5 women, and had TNM stage I to III disease. Sequencing generated a total of more than 95,000,000 productive TCRbeta reads, averaging about 4.17 million reads per sample. Using bulk TCRbeta repertoires from under 18 lung cancer patients, the study set lung tumor tissue side by side with matched distant non-tumor lung tissue. Some 30 paired specimens, one tumor and one normal lung sample per patient, were profiled by TCRbeta CDR3 sequencing. Broader findings and caveats from the paper: Because peripheral blood was not sequenced, blood TCRbeta repertoires in the lung cancer patients of the study were not examined. The sequencing platform is not named in the methods, and unique molecular identifiers are not mentioned. Significantly higher TCR diversity (inverse Simpson) was observed in tumor tissue than in normal lung tissue (around 460 vs 160, P = 0.0075, Mann-Whitney U test). In normal lung, the top 100 clones accounted for a significantly larger cumulative share of the repertoire than in tumor tissue. TCR diversity was significantly higher in younger patients, and higher tumor TCR diversity was associated with shorter overall and disease-free survival. Only roughly 16 patients were in the cohort, and the authors stated that larger samples and more detailed clinical data are needed.

Libraries were made using multiplex PCR. Sequencer: Illumina HiSeq 2500. Following protocols modified from ARM-PCR, the researchers constructed TCRbeta libraries through three rounds of nested PCR with primers (Table S4). PCR products of 200-500 bp were gel-excised and purified with the QIAquick gel extraction kit before sequencing. In the source study's methods: Reads were cleaned with Trimmomatic, merged with FLASH into complete CDR3 sequences, and assigned to V(D)J germline segments with MiTCR. Clonal diversity was computed as the inverse Simpson's index with VDJtools. In-frame sequences without a premature stop codon were defined as productive reads. TCRdb reprocessed the public reads (quality trimming at Q25 with fastp, clone calling with MiXCR) and kept in-frame beta chains. Under each unique CDR3 protein, matching rows form one entry showing the most common genes and DNA. In this record, the V and J calls reflect TCRdb's handling and not the investigators' own analysis. The sample table shows roughly 65,000 distinct CDR3 sequences, and 55% to 70% are seen once. In total, the top ten clones hold roughly 21% of the sample.

RNA was extracted from bulk unsorted tissue and checked for quality with a NanoDrop ND-1000 and an Agilent 2100. The donors were newly diagnosed lung cancer patients admitted for thoracic surgery in China from August to November 2014 who had not received prior chemotherapy. Patients who had received previous radiotherapy or chemotherapy, or who had another concurrent cancer, were excluded from the study. Pieces of surgical tissue measuring about 1-2.2 cm3 were kept in RNAlater solution and stored at -80 degrees C until use. Trimming removed 2 bases from V and 6 bases from J, leaving 5 bases between the germline ends. Counted from cysteine to phenylalanine, this CDR3 has 11 amino acids. The kept DNA is CDR3 alone, 33 bases in frame from the first base. Per the germline V gene (reference sequence), DFQATT is the CDR1 and SNEGSKA is the CDR2. In the case of this clonotype: Its specific antigen is unknown. Base qualities are not at hand, and no much larger clone is one base apart.

The chain employs TRBV20-1 and TRBJ2-1; the D gene identity is not certain. The TCR originated in a man between 50 and 59 years old with non-small cell lung cancer. Sequenced: lung tumor tissue. CDR3 sequence: CSARQANEQFF. The bases are TGCAGTGCTAGACAGGCCAATGAGCAGTTCTTC.